This TCR beta chain stems from a study of identical twins. V gave up 6 bases and J gave up 2 bases; unmatched junction bases: 7. Germline V gene sequence: CDR1 MNHEY, CDR2 SMNVEV (reference sequence). The CDR3 has 15 residues. In every case, the donor was a healthy Caucasian. At least ten counts were recorded for this clonotype. What it recognizes is unknown. cDNA molecules carried unique molecular identifiers, and template switching added a universal primer site. TCRdb reprocessed the 5' RACE reads with MiXCR, giving one entry per CDR3 protein. The data contain about 340,000 distinct CDR3 sequences, roughly an eighth of them singletons. The study, taken as a whole, reports: Twin-shared out-of-frame alpha sequences were enriched for low generation probability. Cord blood beta clonotypes present at high abundance carried fewer insertions; no such pattern appeared in memory repertoires.

This sample also appeared in a second study, on yellow fever vaccine responses in identical twins.

The sequence came from a woman aged 18-29 years in good health. The sample was CD8+ T cells sorted from blood. V and J are TRBV27 and TRBJ2-1; 7 bases are a match to TRBD2. DNA of the CDR3: TGTGCCAGCAGGGCGGGAGTAGTCGCCTACAATGAGCAGTTCTTC. Its translation: CASRAGVVAYNEQFF.